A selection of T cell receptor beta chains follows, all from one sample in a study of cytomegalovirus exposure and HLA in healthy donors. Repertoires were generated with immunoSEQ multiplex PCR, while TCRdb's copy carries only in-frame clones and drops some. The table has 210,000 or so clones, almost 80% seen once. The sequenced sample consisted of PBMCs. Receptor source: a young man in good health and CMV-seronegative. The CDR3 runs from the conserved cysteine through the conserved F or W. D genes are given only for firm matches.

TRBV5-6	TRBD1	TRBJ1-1	CASSLVQGALFGAFF
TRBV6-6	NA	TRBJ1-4	CASRWGDTEKLFF
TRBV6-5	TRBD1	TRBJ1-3	CASSFGDSVRNTIYF
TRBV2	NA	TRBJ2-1	CASSWWESRDEQFF
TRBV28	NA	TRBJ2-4	CASSPLGGEDIQYF
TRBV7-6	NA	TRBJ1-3	CASSSQPKHSGNTIYF
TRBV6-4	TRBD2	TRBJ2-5	CASKSGGRETQYF
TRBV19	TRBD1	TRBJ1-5	CASSILRGINQPQHF
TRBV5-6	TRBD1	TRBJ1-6	CASSPKDRDNSPLHF
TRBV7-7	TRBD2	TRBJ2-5	CASSLGLAGTQETQYF
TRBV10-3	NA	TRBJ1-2	CAISAGFGYTF
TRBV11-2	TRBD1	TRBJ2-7	CASSSSDRDYEQYF
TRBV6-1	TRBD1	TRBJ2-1	CASREVLGTGAYNEQFF
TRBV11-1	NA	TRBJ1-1	CASSLYSEDSEAFF
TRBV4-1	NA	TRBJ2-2	CASRGHMNTGELFF
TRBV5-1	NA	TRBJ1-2	CASSAAGVPYGYTF
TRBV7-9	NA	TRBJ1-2	CSSVLDRFGYTF
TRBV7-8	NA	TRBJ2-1	CASSLAGRVYNEQFF
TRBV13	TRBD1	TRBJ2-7	CASSPRQGGGLEQYF
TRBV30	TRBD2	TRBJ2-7	CAFRLADFPYEQYF
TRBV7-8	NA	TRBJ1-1	CASSLDTLGTEAFF
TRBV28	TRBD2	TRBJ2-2	CASSHLQPGGPGELFF
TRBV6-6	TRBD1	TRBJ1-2	CASTVSGTGAGYTF
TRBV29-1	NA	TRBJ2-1	CSVGQPNEQFF
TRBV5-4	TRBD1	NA	CASSYPGQGSEQYF
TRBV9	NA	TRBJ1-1	CASSPGGGTEAFF
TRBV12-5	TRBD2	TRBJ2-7	CASGHGGAYEQYF
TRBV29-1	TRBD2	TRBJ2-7	CSVLPGGGSSYEQYF
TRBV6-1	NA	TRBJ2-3	CASSESSTQYF
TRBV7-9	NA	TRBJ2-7	CASSFTGPSYEQYF
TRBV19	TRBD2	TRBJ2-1	CASSTLLLAGAYNEQFF
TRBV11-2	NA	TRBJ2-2	CASSLDRHLTGELFF
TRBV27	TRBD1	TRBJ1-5	CASSSRGHQPQHF
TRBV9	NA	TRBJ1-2	CASSVGGSGTSYGYTF
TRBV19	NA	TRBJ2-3	CASSTQEGDTQYF
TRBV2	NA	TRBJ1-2	CASSIKQGNPNYGYTF
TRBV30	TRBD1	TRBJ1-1	CAWSGQGNTEAFF
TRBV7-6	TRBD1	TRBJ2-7	CASSPRQGSDYEQYF
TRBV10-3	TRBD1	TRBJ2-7	CAISEGTGIGEQYF
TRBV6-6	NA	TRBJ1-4	CAISSLTGEKLFF
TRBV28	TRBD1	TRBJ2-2	CASTQVGTGDSGELFF
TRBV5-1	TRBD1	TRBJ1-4	CASSLAQGAYEKLFF
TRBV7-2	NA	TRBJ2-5	CASSPRLEGETQYF
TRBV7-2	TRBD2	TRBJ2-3	CASSWTSGTTDTQYF
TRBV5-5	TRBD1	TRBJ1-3	CASSQDRGRNTIYF
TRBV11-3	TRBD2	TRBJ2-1	CASSLSLSGSSNEQFF
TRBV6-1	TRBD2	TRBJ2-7	CASGSGGGSYEQYF
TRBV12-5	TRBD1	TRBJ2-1	CASGLWGQGATPSYNEQFF
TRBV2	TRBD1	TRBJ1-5	CASSLTGGPNQPQHF
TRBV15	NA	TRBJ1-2	CATSPGSHLNYGYTF
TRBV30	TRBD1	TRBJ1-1	CAWRGERDRARTSRMNTEAFF
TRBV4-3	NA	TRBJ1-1	CASSQDRELATEAFF
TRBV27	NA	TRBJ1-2	CASSFGHNPDGYTF
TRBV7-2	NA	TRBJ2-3	CASSQSRGSSSTDTQYF
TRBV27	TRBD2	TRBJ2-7	CASILSAGGHEQYF
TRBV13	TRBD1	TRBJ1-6	CASSPLTGSGSPLHF
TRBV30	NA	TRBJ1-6	CAWSDYRARNSPLHF
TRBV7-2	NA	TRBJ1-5	CASSRQVAEPQHF